These T cell receptor beta chains were read from a single sample in a study of T-cell reconstitution after alpha-beta-depleted transplantation in children. TCRdb analysed the PCR reads with MiXCR anew, one entry per CDR3 protein. The sample records 400,000 to 500,000 distinct CDR3 sequences, approximately 10% being singletons. Sequencing used PBMCs from the stem cell graft donor, obtained from the stem cell graft. The source is a human donor who donated a stem cell graft to a child with acute myeloid leukemia. Both conserved end residues are part of each CDR3. Each record gives: J gene, V gene, D gene, clone size, CDR3 protein, CDR3 DNA. A D gene is named only where the DNA matches it firmly. Some rows mark clone size as missing; the rest say once, few, many or name a class of expanded clone.

j_gene: TRBJ2-3; v_gene: TRBV6-4; d_gene: TRBD1; abundance: many; CDR3aa: CASSDKGAKGETDTQYF; CDR3nt: TGTGCCAGCAGTGACAAGGGGGCAAAGGGTGAGACAGATACGCAGTATTTT
j_gene: TRBJ2-7; v_gene: TRBV20-1; d_gene: .; abundance: .; CDR3aa: CSAGGGGLSSYEQYF; CDR3nt: TGCAGTGCTGGGGGGGGGGGCCTAAGCTCCTACGAGCAGTACTTC
j_gene: TRBJ1-3; v_gene: TRBV29-1; d_gene: .; abundance: .; CDR3aa: CSVSLGGNTIYF; CDR3nt: TGCAGCGTTTCACTCGGCGGAAACACCATATATTTT
j_gene: TRBJ1-4; v_gene: TRBV7-9; d_gene: TRBD1; abundance: .; CDR3aa: CASRQDRTDEKLFF; CDR3nt: TGTGCCAGCAGACAGGACAGGACGGATGAAAAACTGTTTTTT
j_gene: TRBJ1-1; v_gene: TRBV6-5; d_gene: .; abundance: .; CDR3aa: CASSYSRGSTEAFF; CDR3nt: TGTGCCAGCAGTTACTCTCGCGGGAGTACTGAAGCTTTCTTT
j_gene: TRBJ2-2; v_gene: TRBV5-8; d_gene: .; abundance: .; CDR3aa: CASSLIGEFF; CDR3nt: TGTGCCAGCAGCTTGATCGGAGAGTTTTTT
j_gene: TRBJ2-3; v_gene: TRBV29-1; d_gene: .; abundance: .; CDR3aa: CSVEDLSENRQYF; CDR3nt: TGCAGCGTTGAAGATCTTAGCGAGAATCGTCAGTATTTT
j_gene: TRBJ2-1; v_gene: TRBV20-1; d_gene: .; abundance: many; CDR3aa: CSASSDEQFF; CDR3nt: TGCAGTGCTAGTTCGGACGAGCAGTTCTTC
j_gene: TRBJ2-1; v_gene: TRBV18; d_gene: .; abundance: .; CDR3aa: CASSPRDSSEGEQFF; CDR3nt: TGTGCCAGCTCACCACGGGACTCCTCTGAGGGAGAGCAGTTCTTC
j_gene: TRBJ2-2; v_gene: TRBV12-3/TRBV12-4; d_gene: TRBD2; abundance: few; CDR3aa: CASTMGLAGTGELFF; CDR3nt: TGTGCCAGCACCATGGGACTAGCGGGAACCGGGGAGCTGTTTTTT
j_gene: TRBJ2-3; v_gene: TRBV6-4; d_gene: .; abundance: .; CDR3aa: CASSNRAGADTQYF; CDR3nt: TGTGCCAGCAGTAACAGGGCGGGAGCAGATACGCAGTATTTT
j_gene: TRBJ1-1; v_gene: TRBV6-5; d_gene: .; abundance: .; CDR3aa: CASSYRSNTEAFF; CDR3nt: TGTGCCAGCAGTTACAGGTCGAACACTGAAGCTTTCTTT
j_gene: TRBJ2-7; v_gene: TRBV6-2/TRBV6-3; d_gene: TRBD1; abundance: .; CDR3aa: CASSYSTWGQGPAYEQYF; CDR3nt: TGTGCCAGCAGTTACTCGACGTGGGGACAGGGGCCCGCCTACGAGCAGTACTTC
j_gene: TRBJ2-1; v_gene: TRBV3-1; d_gene: .; abundance: few; CDR3aa: CASSLKHSSYNEQFF; CDR3nt: TGTGCCAGCAGCCTCAAGCATAGCTCCTACAATGAGCAGTTCTTC
j_gene: TRBJ1-2; v_gene: TRBV19; d_gene: .; abundance: few; CDR3aa: CASRLYGYTF; CDR3nt: TGTGCCAGCCGCTTATATGGCTACACCTTC